This is a list of T cell receptor beta chains from one sample in a study of shared clonotypes between healthy human individuals. Sequencing was performed with immunoSEQ multiplex PCR; in TCRdb, only in-frame clones are kept and a portion is missing. The sample lists some 580,000 clones, approximately 97% occurring once. Specimen: naive CD4+ T cells sorted from blood. The receptors come from a woman aged 25 to 45 in good health. CDR3s include the opening cysteine and the closing phenylalanine or tryptophan. A D gene is named only where the DNA matches it firmly. Rows may omit the clone size; those that give it use once, few, many or a size class.

TRBJ1-5,TRBV15,-,-,TGTGCCACCAGCAGAGATTTTACAGATCAGCCCCAGCATTTT,CATSRDFTDQPQHF
TRBJ1-3,TRBV11-2,once,-,TGTGCCAGCCGTCCGTCATTCTCTGGAAACACCATATATTTT,CASRPSFSGNTIYF
TRBJ2-1,TRBV4-1,-,TRBD1,TGCGCCAGCAGCCAAGGCCCCAGGGGGTTAATCTACAATGAGCAGTTCTTC,CASSQGPRGLIYNEQFF
TRBJ2-1,TRBV7-9,once,TRBD2,TGTGCCAGCAGCAATCCCGGGACTAGCTTAAATGAGCAGTTCTTC,CASSNPGTSLNEQFF
TRBJ2-6,TRBV14,-,TRBD1,TGTGCCAGCAGTCCCCCGACAGGGAGTTCGGCTGGGGCCAACGTCCTGACTTTC,CASSPPTGSSAGANVLTF
TRBJ2-1,TRBV7-2,-,TRBD2,TGTGCCAGCAGCTCGGGCGGGAGGGCCTTCTACAATGAGCAGTTCTTC,CASSSGGRAFYNEQFF
TRBJ1-2,TRBV27,-,TRBD1,TGTGCCAGCAGTTACAGGGGGCGGGACTATGGCTACACCTTC,CASSYRGRDYGYTF
TRBJ2-7,TRBV6-5,-,-,TGTGCCAGCAGCAATCCGGGGTCTCTGGAGCAGTACTTC,CASSNPGSLEQYF
TRBJ2-5,TRBV11-2,-,-,TGTGCCAGCAGCTCGCAAGAGACCCAGTACTTC,CASSSQETQYF
TRBJ2-7,TRBV6-4,once,-,TGTGCCAGCAGTCCAAAAGTACCTCCTGACAGGCGAAGGGTCTACGAGCAGTACTTC,CASSPKVPPDRRRVYEQYF
TRBJ2-7,TRBV7-1,-,TRBD1,TGTGCCAGCAGCTTAGGACAGGACTCCTACGAGCAGTACTTC,CASSLGQDSYEQYF
TRBJ2-7,TRBV15,-,TRBD1,TGTGCCACCAGCAGGGACAGGGTCATTCCCTACGAGCAGTACTTC,CATSRDRVIPYEQYF
TRBJ2-7,TRBV30,-,TRBD2,TGTGCCTGGAGCCCAACCCGGACTAGCGGGAGAGGGACCCGCGAGCAGTACTTC,CAWSPTRTSGRGTREQYF
TRBJ2-1,TRBV18,-,TRBD2,TGTGCCAGCTCTCCCGGGGGGGACAATGAGCAGTTCTTC,CASSPGGDNEQFF
TRBJ1-1,TRBV28,-,-,TGTGCCAGCAGACCCCAGAGGTGGGGAGAGGCGAACACTGAAGCTTTCTTT,CASRPQRWGEANTEAFF
TRBJ2-3,TRBV6-1,-,-,TGTGCCAGCAGTGAAGCGTCAGATACGCAGTATTTT,CASSEASDTQYF
TRBJ2-3,TRBV5-8,-,-,TGTGCCAGCAGCCCCTTGGGGGCGGGATCAGATACGCAGTATTTT,CASSPLGAGSDTQYF
TRBJ1-3,TRBV7-2,-,TRBD1,TGTGCCAGCAGCTTCCGGGACAGCAGAAACACCATATATTTT,CASSFRDSRNTIYF
TRBJ1-5,TRBV28,-,TRBD1,TGTGCCAGCAGTCAGCTTCAGGGGGCCCAGCATTTT,CASSQLQGAQHF
TRBJ1-2,TRBV6-1,-,-,TGTGCCAGCAGTGGATACGACAGGACCTTCGATGGCTACACCTTC,CASSGYDRTFDGYTF
TRBJ2-6,TRBV9,-,-,TGTGCCAGCAGCGCAGGAGGGTCCGGGGCCAACGTCCTGACTTTC,CASSAGGSGANVLTF
TRBJ2-1,TRBV28,-,TRBD1,TGTGCCAGCAGGCCCGAGGGCAGGGGGCGGGAGCAGTTCTTC,CASRPEGRGREQFF
TRBJ2-5,TRBV5-4,-,TRBD2,TGTGCCAGCAGTGTGTTGAGGGGTCTAGCGGACGGGGAGACCCAGTACTTC,CASSVLRGLADGETQYF
TRBJ2-7,TRBV9,-,TRBD2,TGTGCCAGCAGCCCCAGGACTAGCGGGGATTACGAGCAGTACTTC,CASSPRTSGDYEQYF
TRBJ2-1,TRBV5-1,-,-,TGCGCCAGCAGCTTGGGGTTCCGCTCCTACAATGAGCAGTTCTTC,CASSLGFRSYNEQFF
TRBJ1-1,TRBV19,-,-,TGTGCCAGTAGTATAGGTTCGGTTAAAGCTTTCTTT,CASSIGSVKAFF
TRBJ2-5,TRBV18,-,-,TGTGCCAGCTCACCATCACAAGAGACCCAGTACTTC,CASSPSQETQYF
TRBJ2-1,TRBV28,-,TRBD1,TGTGCCAGCAGTTTACGACAGGGAAGAAAAGGACATGAGCAGTTCTTC,CASSLRQGRKGHEQFF
TRBJ2-7,TRBV7-2,-,-,TGTGCCAGCAGCTCGTTCTACGAGCAGTACTTC,CASSSFYEQYF
TRBJ1-1,TRBV5-1,few,TRBD1,TGCGCCAGCTCTCGGACAGGGGAAGCTGAAGCTTTCTTT,CASSRTGEAEAFF
TRBJ2-2,TRBV18,-,TRBD1,TGTGCCAGCTCACGCCCGGGACAGGGAAACACCGGGGAGCTGTTTTTT,CASSRPGQGNTGELFF
TRBJ2-7,TRBV7-8,-,TRBD1,TGTGCCAGCAGCCCGCACGGACGACAGGGCTCCTACGAGCAGTACTTC,CASSPHGRQGSYEQYF
TRBJ2-7,TRBV5-4,-,-,TGTGCCAGCAGCTCCTACGCCAACTACGAGCAGTACTTC,CASSSYANYEQYF
TRBJ2-7,TRBV2,-,-,TGTGCCAGTAGTGACCCCCCCTACGAGCAGTACTTC,CASSDPPYEQYF
TRBJ1-2,TRBV7-9,-,TRBD1,TGTGCCAGCAGCGCACAGGGGCCGTCCTATGGCTACACCTTC,CASSAQGPSYGYTF
TRBJ2-5,TRBV14,-,-,TGTGCCAGCAGCCAAGACCCCCTGTCGGAGACCCAGTACTTC,CASSQDPLSETQYF
TRBJ2-1,TRBV15,-,-,TGTGCCACCAGCAGAGACGTTCGTGAGCAGTTCTTC,CATSRDVREQFF
TRBJ1-1,TRBV6-4,-,-,TGTGCCAGCATCTCGTGGCCTATGGTGACATTCTTT,CASISWPMVTFF
TRBJ2-7,TRBV18,-,TRBD1,TGTGCCAGCTCACCACGGGGACAGGGTACGAACGAGCAGTACTTC,CASSPRGQGTNEQYF
TRBJ2-2,TRBV19,-,-,TGTGCCAGTGGGGGACACTTGAACACCGGGGAGCTGTTTTTT,CASGGHLNTGELFF
TRBJ1-1,TRBV5-1,-,-,TGCGCCAGCTCCGGACGAGGAGACACTGAAGCTTTCTTT,CASSGRGDTEAFF
TRBJ2-7,TRBV4-1,-,-,TGCGCCAGCAGCCAAGATCTTTCGGGGGTGTTCTCCTACGAGCAGTACTTC,CASSQDLSGVFSYEQYF
TRBJ2-6,TRBV5-1,-,-,TGCGCCAGCAGCTTGGCCATCCGTCCGACCGGGGCCAACGTCCTGACTTTC,CASSLAIRPTGANVLTF
TRBJ1-1,TRBV5-5,-,-,TGTGCCAGCAGGAGACAGGCTCTACCCCCAATGAACACTGAAGCTTTCTTT,CASRRQALPPMNTEAFF
TRBJ1-3,TRBV25-1,once,-,TGTGCCAGCACCAGAACCCCAGGAAACACCATATATTTT,CASTRTPGNTIYF
TRBJ1-3,TRBV28,-,-,TGTGCCAGCAGTCCCCCACCAGCTGGAAACACCATATATTTT,CASSPPPAGNTIYF
TRBJ2-4,TRBV2,once,-,TGTGCCAGCAATGGGGCTAGGGGGGACATTCAGTACTTC,CASNGARGDIQYF
TRBJ1-1,TRBV19,-,-,TGTGCCAGTAGTTTATCGGGCACTGAAGCTTTCTTT,CASSLSGTEAFF
TRBJ2-1,TRBV19,once,-,TGTGCCAGTAGTATCGGGATGTGGTCCTACAATGAGCAGTTCTTC,CASSIGMWSYNEQFF
TRBJ1-2,TRBV15,-,-,TGTGCCACCAGCGTTCGACCGGGGGGCTATGGCTACACCTTC,CATSVRPGGYGYTF
TRBJ2-3,TRBV6-6,once,-,TGTGCCAGCAGACACTTCTTAAGCACAGATACGCAGTATTTT,CASRHFLSTDTQYF
TRBJ2-7,TRBV4-1,-,-,TGCGCCAGCAGCCCAGAGACAGTCTACGAGCAGTACTTC,CASSPETVYEQYF
TRBJ2-1,TRBV29-1,once,TRBD2,TGCAGCGTTGAGGGGACTAGCGCCCCAATAGGAACACGCTACAATGAGCAGTTCTTC,CSVEGTSAPIGTRYNEQFF
TRBJ2-5,TRBV29-1,-,-,TGCAGCGCCGAGCAGGGTGGGAGAGATGAGACCCAGTACTTC,CSAEQGGRDETQYF
TRBJ2-7,TRBV6-5,-,TRBD1,TGTGCCAGCAGTTCCGGGACAGGGGCGAACTACGAGCAGTACTTC,CASSSGTGANYEQYF
TRBJ1-3,TRBV6-1,-,TRBD1,TGTGCCAGCAGTGAAGCGGGGGGACAGGACGGAAACACCATATATTTT,CASSEAGGQDGNTIYF
TRBJ2-5,TRBV15,-,-,TGTGCCACCAGCAGAGGGGAGGCCGGGGAGACCCAGTACTTC,CATSRGEAGETQYF
TRBJ2-1,TRBV4-1,-,TRBD2,TGCGCCAGCAGCCAAGTGTTTGCTAGCGGGAGAGTCGGGCAGTTCTTC,CASSQVFASGRVGQFF
TRBJ2-7,TRBV7-9,-,-,TGTGCCAGCAGCCGTCAGGGTTACGAGCAGTACTTC,CASSRQGYEQYF
TRBJ2-7,TRBV18,-,TRBD2,TGTGCCAGCTCACCTCACGCGGGGGCTAGCGGGAGTCCTAACTACGAGCAGTACTTC,CASSPHAGASGSPNYEQYF